These T cell receptor beta chains were read from a single sample in a study of vaccination effects on CD4 cells after COVID-19. Their cognate antigens are unknown. Measured with immunoSEQ multiplex PCR; TCRdb has only the in-frame clones, and not every one. The table records approximately 74,000 clones, around 70% of them present only once. The source was CD4+ T cells from PBMCs cultured without peptide, collected after COVID-19 vaccination. The receptors derive from a human donor who received a COVID-19 vaccine. Both conserved end residues are part of each CDR3. Fields, in order: clone size, D gene, J gene, V gene, CDR3 protein, CDR3 DNA. A D gene is named only where the DNA matches it firmly. The listing skips clone size in some rows; elsewhere it reads once, few, many or a size class.

. | . | TRBJ1-1 | TRBV6-2/TRBV6-3 | CASSRPTDLNTEAFF | TGTGCCAGCAGCCGACCGACAGATCTGAACACTGAAGCTTTCTTT
once | . | TRBJ2-3 | TRBV24-1 | CATSDSQGRTDTQYF | TGTGCCACCAGTGATTCCCAGGGGCGGACAGATACGCAGTATTTT
once | TRBD1 | TRBJ2-1 | TRBV6-1 | CASSDGTGGNDEQFF | TGTGCCAGCAGTGATGGGACAGGGGGTAATGATGAGCAGTTCTTC
. | . | TRBJ2-3 | TRBV6-4 | CASSETGYADTQYF | TGTGCCAGCAGTGAAACAGGGTACGCAGATACGCAGTATTTT
. | TRBD1 | TRBJ2-1 | TRBV9 | CASSTPGQVRQFF | TGTGCCAGCAGCACCCCCGGACAGGTCAGGCAGTTCTTC
. | TRBD1 | TRBJ1-6 | TRBV4-2 | CASSQDTDRSSYNSPLHF | TGTGCCAGCAGCCAAGATACGGACAGGAGCTCCTATAATTCACCCCTCCACTTT
few | . | TRBJ2-2 | TRBV5-1 | CASSPDPGARGTGELFF | TGCGCCAGCAGCCCGGATCCGGGAGCTCGAGGAACCGGGGAGCTGTTTTTT
. | TRBD1 | TRBJ1-5 | TRBV7-2 | CASSSDRAGGNQPQHF | TGTGCCAGCAGCTCTGACAGGGCTGGAGGTAATCAGCCCCAGCATTTT
. | . | TRBJ2-3 | TRBV5-1 | CASSLANLGDTQYF | TGCGCCAGCAGCTTGGCTAATCTGGGGGATACGCAGTATTTT
few | TRBD1 | TRBJ1-1 | TRBV4-2 | CASSLDRVTEAFF | TGTGCCAGCAGCCTCGACAGGGTTACTGAAGCTTTCTTT
. | . | TRBJ1-4 | TRBV6-5 | CASRSPNEKLFF | TGTGCCAGCAGGTCACCAAATGAAAAACTGTTTTTT
. | . | TRBJ1-1 | TRBV5-8 | CASITERKAFF | TGTGCCAGCATCACAGAAAGGAAAGCTTTCTTT
. | . | TRBJ1-2 | TRBV3-1/TRBV3-2 | CASSQGGYGYTF | TGTGCCAGCAGCCAAGGGGGCTATGGCTACACCTTC
. | . | TRBJ2-5 | TRBV6-5 | CASSPGPARETQYF | TGTGCCAGCAGTCCTGGACCGGCCAGGGAGACCCAGTACTTC
. | . | TRBJ2-2 | TRBV6-5 | CASSYSGAPNTGELFF | TGTGCCAGCAGTTACTCGGGGGCGCCGAACACCGGGGAGCTGTTTTTT
. | . | TRBJ2-3 | TRBV19 | CASSSQGTDTQYF | TGTGCCAGTAGTTCCCAGGGGACAGATACGCAGTATTTT
. | . | TRBJ2-2 | TRBV18 | CASSLTRPGELFF | TGTGCCAGCTCCCTCACCCGGCCCGGGGAGCTGTTTTTT
. | . | TRBJ1-1 | TRBV12-5 | CASGSDQNTEAFF | TGTGCTAGTGGATCGGACCAGAACACTGAAGCTTTCTTT
. | TRBD1 | TRBJ1-5 | TRBV5-1 | CASSPAGGQGAGQPQHF | TGCGCCAGCAGCCCCGCGGGCGGACAGGGGGCTGGGCAGCCCCAGCATTTT
. | . | TRBJ1-2 | TRBV28 | CASGRGRNYGYTF | TGTGCCAGCGGGCGGGGCCGCAACTATGGCTACACCTTC
few | . | TRBJ1-6 | TRBV7-9 | CASSLHSYNSPLHF | TGTGCCAGCAGCTTACATTCCTATAATTCACCCCTCCACTTT
. | . | TRBJ1-5 | TRBV5-8 | CASSSTTTGYSNQPQHF | TGTGCCAGCAGCTCAACAACTACAGGGTATAGCAATCAGCCCCAGCATTTT
. | . | TRBJ2-1 | TRBV19 | CASATRSDRKQFF | TGTGCCAGTGCGACACGATCCGACAGGAAGCAGTTCTTC
few | . | TRBJ1-2 | TRBV6-5 | CASSYSGGPPSLGYTF | TGTGCCAGCAGTTATAGTGGGGGGCCACCGTCATTGGGCTACACCTTC
. | . | TRBJ1-2 | TRBV29-1 | CSTQGGYGYTF | TGCAGCACTCAAGGCGGCTATGGCTACACCTTC